These 13 T cell receptor beta chains were sequenced from one sample in a study of cytomegalovirus exposure and HLA in healthy donors. Method: immunoSEQ multiplex PCR; TCRdb's copy keeps in-frame clones and lacks some. The table lists 350,000 or so clones, roughly 90% of them singletons. Sequenced input: PBMCs. These receptors were taken from a woman under 30 in good health and CMV-seronegative.

The chain uses TRBV29-1 and TRBJ2-3, with TRBD2 matching 9 bases. The J segment lost 4 bases and the V segment lost 6 bases, leaving 8 bases of the junction unmatched. CDR1 is SQVTM and CDR2 is ANQGSEA in the germline V gene. The CDR3 extends over 14 amino acids. This CDR3 is CSVTWTSAADTQYF. As DNA, the CDR3 is TGCAGCGTCACTTGGACTAGCGCCGCAGATACGCAGTATTTT.

This clone was counted a single time. The rearrangement links TRBV4-3 to TRBJ2-7; 11 nucleotides align to TRBD2. The CDR3 totals 15 residues. CDR1 is LGHNA and CDR2 is YSLEER in the germline V gene. Germline trimming cut 4 bases from V and 1 base from J; bases unmatched to any gene: 3. CDR3 coding DNA: TGCGCCAGCAGCCTGGGACTAGCGGCTTCCTACGAGCAGTACTTC. Its protein product is CASSLGLAASYEQYF.

The genes are TRBV9 and TRBJ1-1, with no clear D. Germline V CDR1 and CDR2: SGDLS, YYNGEE. V gave up 1 base and J gave up 1 base, with 8 bases separating them. The CDR3 is 14 residues long. CDR3 in DNA: TGTGCCAGCAGCGTACATTCGGGGAACACTGAAGCTTTCTTT. As protein: CASSVHSGNTEAFF.

The CDR3 sequence is CASSLYQNLEKLFF. The CDR3 DNA reads TGCGCCAGCAGCTTGTACCAGAATCTCGAAAAACTGTTTTTT. This chain links TRBV5-1 with TRBJ1-4; the D is unclear. This CDR3 has 14 amino acids. V was shortened by 1 base and J by 8 bases, with 12 bases between the two germline ends. Germline assignment: CDR1 SGHRS and CDR2 YFSETQ.

This clone was seen just once. J is TRBJ1-4 and V is TRBV11-1; no definite D call. In germline, CDR1 is SGHAT, CDR2 FQDESV (reference sequence). V was trimmed by 5 bases and J by 5 bases, leaving 12 bases between them. This CDR3 is built from 14 residues. The CDR3 nucleotides read TGTGCCAGCAGCCTGGGGAGCTTCAATGAAAAACTGTTTTTT. Protein sequence: CASSLGSFNEKLFF.

CDR3 DNA sequence: TGTGCCAGCAGTGCAACAGGGTACGAGCAGTACTTC. This encodes CASSATGYEQYF. This chain connects TRBV6-1 to TRBJ2-7; possibly TRBD1 for D (6 bases). Germline V gene data show CDR1 as MNHNS and CDR2 as SASEGT. The CDR3 sequence is 12 residues long. Trimming left V 4 bases short and J 4 bases short, with 8 bases between.

The chain has TRBV9 and TRBJ2-7, with 8 positions matching TRBD2. V shed 4 bases and J 6 bases; nucleotides not matched to a gene: 3. Germline lookup yields CDR1 SGDLS and CDR2 YYNGEE. The CDR3 loop spans 12 amino acids. CDR3 region: CASSPRGGEQYF. CDR3 coding DNA: TGTGCCAGCAGCCCCCGGGGGGGCGAGCAGTACTTC.

The CDR3 DNA follows: TGTGCCAGCAGTGAAACGACAGTTAATGAAAAACTGTTTTTT. Amino acids: CASSETTVNEKLFF. The chain links TRBV25-1 to TRBJ1-4, with D possibly being TRBD1 (5 bases). Germline V CDR1 and CDR2: MGHDK, SYGVNS. The CDR3 runs 14 residues. The V end lost 2 bases, the J end lost 4 bases, and 8 bases lay between the germline ends.

This sequence joins TRBV29-1 and TRBJ1-2; possible D gene TRBD1, 5 bases. Germline CDR1 reads SQVTM; CDR2 reads ANQGSEA. V lost 1 base and J 0 bases, leaving 15 bases between the germline ends. The CDR3 is 16 amino acids. The CDR3 DNA reads as TGCAGCGTTGAAGGGACGCGTGCAGGGTCTAACTATGGCTACACCTTC. Translated, it gives CSVEGTRAGSNYGYTF.

The rearrangement links TRBV19 to TRBJ1-5, with D tentatively TRBD1 (5 bases). CDR1 LNHDA and CDR2 SQIVND come from the germline V gene (reference sequence). The CDR3 is made up of 13 amino acids. Deletions cut 6 bases from V and 6 bases from J, with 12 bases between. The CDR3 loop reads CASRQDAIQPQHF. The CDR3 DNA is TGTGCCAGTAGACAGGACGCCATTCAGCCCCAGCATTTT.

V is TRBV5-1 and J is TRBJ2-5; 7 nucleotides agree with TRBD2. The J segment lost 2 bases and the V segment lost 2 bases, leaving 6 bases of the junction unmatched. Looked up from germline, CDR1 is SGHRS and CDR2 is YFSETQ. The CDR3 consists of 15 residues. DNA of the CDR3: TGCGCCAGCAGCTTTTTAGCGGGCGGGCAAGAGACCCAGTACTTC. As protein: CASSFLAGGQETQYF. The whole variable domain, filled in from reference TRBV5-1 and TRBJ2-5, reads KAGVTQTPRYLIKTRGQQVTLSCSPISGHRSVSWYQQTPGQGLQFLFEYFSETQRNKGNFPGRFSGRQFSNSRSEMNVSTLELGDSALYLCASSFLAGGQETQYFGPGTRLLVL.

This clone was seen only a few times. The gene calls are TRBV2 and TRBJ1-2; no firm D call. CDR1 SNHLY and CDR2 FYNNEI come from the germline V gene. The CDR3 is made up of 14 amino acids. Trimming removed 2 bases at V and 6 bases at J, with 13 bases between. CDR3 sequence: CASSELLAGHGYTF. CDR3 nucleotides: TGTGCCAGCAGTGAACTCCTCGCGGGTCATGGCTACACCTTC.

The chain recombines TRBV28 with TRBJ1-4, with TRBD1 identical over 7 bases. The CDR3 is 16 amino acids. Unmatched junction bases numbered 13, after V lost 5 bases and J lost 7 bases. Germline lookup yields CDR1 MDHEN and CDR2 SYDVKM. As DNA, the CDR3 is TGTGCCAGCAGTCTACTTAGAGGGGGCGAGGGTGAAAAACTGTTTTTT. Amino acid sequence: CASSLLRGGEGEKLFF.